This is a list of T cell receptor beta chains from one sample in a study of cytomegalovirus exposure and HLA in healthy donors. Libraries were prepared by immunoSEQ multiplex PCR; TCRdb keeps only in-frame clonotypes and omits some of them. The table has tens of thousands of clones, about 80% seen once; the top ten hold less than 7.5%. Material: PBMCs. These receptors were taken from a man over 45 in good health and CMV-seronegative. CDR3s include the opening cysteine and the closing phenylalanine or tryptophan. Fields, in order: CDR3 protein, CDR3 DNA, J gene, V gene, D gene, clone size. A D gene is named only where the DNA matches it firmly. The size entry is marked missing in some rows and otherwise reads once, few, many or a size class.

cdr3_aa: CASSLTVNEKLFF
cdr3_nt: TGTGCCAGCAGCCTGACAGTCAATGAAAAACTGTTTTTT
j_call: TRBJ1-4
v_call: TRBV11-2
d_call: -
clone_size: -

cdr3_aa: CASSPLGLGTEAFF
cdr3_nt: TGTGCCAGCTCACCATTGGGGCTCGGGACTGAAGCTTTCTTT
j_call: TRBJ1-1
v_call: TRBV18
d_call: -
clone_size: -

cdr3_aa: CASSSRSAGTQETQYF
cdr3_nt: TGTGCCAGCAGCTCCCGTTCAGCGGGAACTCAAGAGACCCAGTACTTC
j_call: TRBJ2-5
v_call: TRBV7-9
d_call: TRBD2
clone_size: -

cdr3_aa: CASSQGVREVIGELFF
cdr3_nt: TGTGCCAGCAGCCAAGGTGTGCGGGAGGTCATCGGGGAGCTGTTTTTT
j_call: TRBJ2-2
v_call: TRBV4-2
d_call: TRBD2
clone_size: -

cdr3_aa: CASSLTGAGYGYTF
cdr3_nt: TGTGCCAGCAGCTTGACGGGCGCGGGCTATGGCTACACCTTC
j_call: TRBJ1-2
v_call: TRBV5-4
d_call: -
clone_size: few

cdr3_aa: CASRTRQGPGELFF
cdr3_nt: TGTGCCAGCAGAACACGACAGGGCCCCGGGGAGCTGTTTTTT
j_call: TRBJ2-2
v_call: TRBV7-6
d_call: TRBD1
clone_size: -

cdr3_aa: CASSYGRFTEAFF
cdr3_nt: TGTGCCAGCAGTTACGGGAGATTCACTGAAGCTTTCTTT
j_call: TRBJ1-1
v_call: TRBV6-5
d_call: -
clone_size: -

cdr3_aa: CAWTGGRSNQPQHF
cdr3_nt: TGTGCCTGGACAGGGGGCCGGAGCAATCAGCCCCAGCATTTT
j_call: TRBJ1-5
v_call: TRBV30
d_call: TRBD1
clone_size: -

cdr3_aa: CASSPPSVNTEAFF
cdr3_nt: TGTGCCAGCTCCCCACCGTCAGTGAACACTGAAGCTTTCTTT
j_call: TRBJ1-1
v_call: TRBV18
d_call: -
clone_size: -

cdr3_aa: CASSLDRSNYGYTF
cdr3_nt: TGTGCCAGCAGCTTGGACAGGAGTAACTATGGCTACACCTTC
j_call: TRBJ1-2
v_call: TRBV7-9
d_call: TRBD1
clone_size: few

cdr3_aa: CASSVVMASYNEQFF
cdr3_nt: TGTGCCAGCAGCGTAGTGATGGCATCCTACAATGAGCAGTTCTTC
j_call: TRBJ2-1
v_call: TRBV9
d_call: -
clone_size: -

cdr3_aa: CASSQEEGAYEQYF
cdr3_nt: TGCGCCAGCAGCCAAGAAGAGGGGGCCTACGAGCAGTACTTC
j_call: TRBJ2-7
v_call: TRBV4-3
d_call: -
clone_size: -

cdr3_aa: CARSESDGYTF
cdr3_nt: TGTGCCAGAAGCGAAAGCGATGGCTACACCTTC
j_call: TRBJ1-2
v_call: TRBV5-3
d_call: -
clone_size: -

cdr3_aa: CASSLGQGMGEQYF
cdr3_nt: TGCGCCAGCAGCTTGGGGCAGGGGATGGGCGAGCAGTACTTC
j_call: TRBJ2-7
v_call: TRBV5-1
d_call: -
clone_size: -

cdr3_aa: CASSYTGGTSEQYF
cdr3_nt: TGTGCCAGCAGTTACACCGGGGGGACCTCCGAGCAGTACTTC
j_call: TRBJ2-7
v_call: TRBV6-5
d_call: TRBD2
clone_size: few

cdr3_aa: CASSLRDSRYGYTF
cdr3_nt: TGTGCCAGCAGTTTAAGGGACAGTCGATATGGCTACACCTTC
j_call: TRBJ1-2
v_call: TRBV28
d_call: TRBD1
clone_size: -

cdr3_aa: CASSLLRETQYF
cdr3_nt: TGCGCCAGCAGCCTACTCCGGGAGACCCAGTACTTC
j_call: TRBJ2-5
v_call: TRBV5-1
d_call: -
clone_size: -

cdr3_aa: CASSTGTGIKNGEQYF
cdr3_nt: TGTGCCAGTAGTACTGGGACAGGGATTAAAAATGGCGAGCAGTACTTC
j_call: TRBJ2-7
v_call: TRBV19
d_call: TRBD1
clone_size: -

cdr3_aa: CSVAVNTEAFF
cdr3_nt: TGCAGCGTTGCGGTGAACACTGAAGCTTTCTTT
j_call: TRBJ1-1
v_call: TRBV29-1
d_call: -
clone_size: -

cdr3_aa: CASSREVANTGELFF
cdr3_nt: TGTGCCAGTAGTAGGGAGGTGGCCAACACCGGGGAGCTGTTTTTT
j_call: TRBJ2-2
v_call: TRBV19
d_call: -
clone_size: -